One T cell receptor (beta chain) is described in this entry. The authors' processing: Amplification with reference gene primers provided the estimates of nucleated cell counts. Some clones are missing from TCRdb's copy, which holds only in-frame ones; the method was immunoSEQ multiplex PCR. Clone size and the V and J calls come from that table; the DNA yielded D and trimming. The data hold under 45,000 clones, with roughly 88% observed a single time. Per the germline V gene, CDR1 is SGDLS and CDR2 is YYNGEE. The CDR3 has 16 residues. The V end was cut by 0 bases, the J end by 2 bases, with 14 bases between. These data belong to a study of blood T cell repertoires in COVID-19.

The material sequenced was peripheral blood. The TCR originated in a human donor in a cohort sampled during active COVID-19. The V and J genes are TRBV9 and TRBJ1-1; a weak D match, TRBD1 (6 bases). CDR3 coding DNA: TGTGCCAGCAGCGTAGAACCGGACAGAATAAACACTGAAGCTTTCTTT. Its protein product is CASSVEPDRINTEAFF.